The source of this T cell receptor beta chain is a study of blood T cell repertoires in COVID-19. Study background: The study drew acute and convalescent COVID-19 samples from the United States, Italy and Spain. Nucleic acid was either cDNA or gDNA, and it came from T cells, B-cell-depleted T cells, or PBMCs.

The CDR3 consists of 11 residues. Germline lookup yields CDR1 MNHEY and CDR2 SVGAGI. V lost 7 bases, J lost 8 bases, and 11 bases lay in between. This clone was counted once. In the authors' methods: By means of reference gene primer amplification, nucleated cell counts were estimated. Profiling relied on immunoSEQ multiplex PCR, and the TCRdb table lists in-frame clones only, not all of them. V and J calls and clone size follow that table, whereas D and trimming were derived from the DNA. The sample carries some 150,000 clones, around 89% recorded once. This rearrangement joins TRBV6-5 to TRBJ1-2; D gene unclear. Sequencing used peripheral blood. This receptor was identified in a man in his 60s with active or convalescent COVID-19. CDR3 sequence (DNA): TGTGCCAGCACCGAAGTGGGCGGCTACACCTTC. Its protein is CASTEVGGYTF.